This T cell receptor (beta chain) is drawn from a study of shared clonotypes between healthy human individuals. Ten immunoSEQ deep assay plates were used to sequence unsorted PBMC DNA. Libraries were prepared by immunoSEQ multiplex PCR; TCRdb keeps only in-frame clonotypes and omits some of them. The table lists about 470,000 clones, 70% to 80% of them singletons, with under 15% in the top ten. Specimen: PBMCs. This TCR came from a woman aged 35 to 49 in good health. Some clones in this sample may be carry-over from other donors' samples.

The CDR3 coding sequence is TGTGCCAGCAGTTTACACGGAACAGGGGCGACGTACTATGGCTACACCTTC. It specifies CASSLHGTGATYYGYTF. V gene TRBV27 combines with J gene TRBJ1-2; TRBD1 matches 7 bases. Germline loops: CDR1 MNHEY, CDR2 SMNVEV (reference sequence). CDR3 length: 17 residues. V shed 2 bases, J shed 3 bases, and the junction held 12 bases outside the gene matches.